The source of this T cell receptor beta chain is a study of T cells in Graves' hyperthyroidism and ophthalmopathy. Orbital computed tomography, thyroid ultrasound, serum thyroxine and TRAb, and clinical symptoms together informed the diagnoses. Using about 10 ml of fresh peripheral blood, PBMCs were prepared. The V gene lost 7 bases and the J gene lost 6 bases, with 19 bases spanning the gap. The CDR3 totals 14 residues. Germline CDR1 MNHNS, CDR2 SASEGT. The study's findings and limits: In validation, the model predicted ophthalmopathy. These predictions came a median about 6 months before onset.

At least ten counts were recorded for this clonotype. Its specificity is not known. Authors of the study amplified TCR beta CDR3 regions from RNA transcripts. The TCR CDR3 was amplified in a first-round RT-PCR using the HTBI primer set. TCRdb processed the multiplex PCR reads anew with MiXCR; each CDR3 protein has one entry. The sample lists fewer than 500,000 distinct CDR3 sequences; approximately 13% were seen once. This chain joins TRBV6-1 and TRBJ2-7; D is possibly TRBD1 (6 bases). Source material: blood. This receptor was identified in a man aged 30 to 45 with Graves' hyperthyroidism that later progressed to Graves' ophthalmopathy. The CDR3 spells CASTEPGHGIEQYF. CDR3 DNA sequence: TGTGCCAGCACCGAGCCGGGACATGGGATCGAGCAGTACTTC.